This passage covers 7 T cell receptor beta chains from one sample sequenced in a study of blood T cell repertoires in COVID-19. Profiling relied on immunoSEQ multiplex PCR, and the TCRdb table lists in-frame clones only, not all of them. The sample records over 85,000 clones, approximately 92% being singletons. Sequenced material: peripheral blood. These receptors originate from a man younger than 30 with acute or convalescent COVID-19.

The chain combines TRBV6-5 with TRBJ1-6; 8 nucleotides line up with TRBD1. The CDR3 is made up of 15 amino acids. CDR1 is MNHEY, CDR2 SVGAGI, per germline. The trim removed 2 bases at V and 6 bases at J, leaving 3 bases unmatched. The CDR3: CASSYHGQGNSPLHF. CDR3 bases: TGTGCCAGCAGTTACCACGGACAGGGTAATTCACCCCTCCACTTT.

The gene calls are TRBV4-1 and TRBJ1-3; possibly TRBD1 for D (6 bases). Trimming cost V 4 bases and J 3 bases, with 22 bases left between them. The germline CDR1 and CDR2 sequences are MGHRA and YSYEKL. The CDR3 has 18 amino acids. The CDR3 DNA sequence: TGCGCCAGCAGCCGAACTACAGGGCCTCAGATAAATGGAAACACCATATATTTT. Its translation: CASSRTTGPQINGNTIYF.

The chain links TRBV5-1 to TRBJ2-3; TRBD2 matches 10 bases. This CDR3 spans 15 amino acids. CDR1 SGHRS and CDR2 YFSETQ come from the germline V gene. The V gene end was trimmed by 4 bases and the J gene end by 1 base; junction bases not matched to a gene: 3. CDR3 sequence (DNA): TGCGCCAGCAGCGACGGACTAGCGGGCACAGATACGCAGTATTTT. Translating gives CASSDGLAGTDTQYF.

The V and J genes are TRBV13 and TRBJ1-5; 7 positions match TRBD1. The trim removed 4 bases at V and 0 bases at J, leaving 3 bases unmatched. The CDR3 has 15 residues. Germline loops: CDR1 PRHDT, CDR2 FYEKMQ (reference sequence). The CDR3, as DNA: TGTGCCAGCAGCTCTAAGGGGGCTAGCAATCAGCCCCAGCATTTT. This codes for CASSSKGASNQPQHF.

J is TRBJ2-7 and V is TRBV2, with D hard to call. The length of the CDR3 is 14 residues. The V and J ends lost 7 bases and 1 base respectively, with 14 bases between them. Germline V CDR1 and CDR2: SNHLY, FYNNEI. The DNA of the CDR3 is TGTGCCAGCACGGCTGGGCGACCTTCCTACGAGCAGTACTTC. It codes for CASTAGRPSYEQYF.

The chain uses TRBV27 and TRBJ1-6, with a tentative D call TRBD1 (5 bases). Looked up from germline, CDR1 is MNHEY and CDR2 is SMNVEV (reference sequence). Trimming left V 0 bases short and J 5 bases short, with 8 bases between. The CDR3 spans 15 residues. The chain's CDR3 is CASSLSGPNNSPLHF. CDR3 coding DNA: TGTGCCAGCAGTTTATCGGGGCCGAATAATTCACCCCTCCACTTT.

This chain links TRBV5-5 with TRBJ1-1, with D possibly being TRBD1 (6 bases). The CDR3 length is 15 residues. The germline CDR1 and CDR2 sequences are SGHKS and YYEKEE (reference sequence). Trimming pared 0 bases from V and 0 bases from J, leaving 9 bases between. The CDR3 DNA reads as TGTGCCAGCAGCTTGGTGGGGACAATGAACACTGAAGCTTTCTTT. As protein: CASSLVGTMNTEAFF.